The T cell receptor beta chain under discussion was sequenced for a study of shared clonotypes between healthy human individuals. Study at large: Each donor contributed plates that comprised three CD4 naive, three CD4 memory, two CD8 naive and one CD8 memory.

Produced via immunoSEQ multiplex PCR; TCRdb's table is partial and in-frame only. The profile shows about 320,000 clones, 80% to 90% of them singletons. With regard to this clone: As yet, its antigen is unknown.

General study points: The represented genetic and exposure-history diversity was limited by the small number of donors. Despite large depth, rarefaction showed incomplete sorted-subset sequencing. Deeper or shallower sequencing was expected to change how clonotypes are shared among donors.

This TCR derives from a young man in good health. The sequenced material came from memory CD8+ T cells sorted from blood. Stated subset: CD45RO+ cells pooled with CCR7-negative TemRA cells.

The CDR3 DNA reads TGTGCCAGCAGCGTAGCAGCTACTAGCGGGGGGAGCCGGGAGCTGTTTTTT. It is translated as CASSVAATSGGSRELFF. The rearrangement joins TRBV9 to TRBJ2-2; 12 bases match TRBD2. The CDR3 covers 17 residues. After removal of 0 bases from V and 9 bases from J, the junction contained 9 bases not matched to a gene. Per the germline V gene, CDR1 is SGDLS and CDR2 is YYNGEE.